This record concerns one T cell receptor (beta chain) sequence. This CDR3 contains 18 residues. J lost 0 bases, V lost 3 bases, and 8 bases had no gene match. Germline loops: CDR1 KGHDR, CDR2 SFDVKD. These data belong to a study of blood T cell repertoires in COVID-19. Sequencing was performed with immunoSEQ multiplex PCR; in TCRdb, only in-frame clones are kept and a portion is missing. The sample consists of tens of thousands of clones, about 88% of them appearing once. This rearrangement joins TRBV24-1 to TRBJ2-1, with 9 positions matching TRBD2. Sequences were obtained from peripheral blood. The receptor was derived from a woman older than 75 with active COVID-19. CDR3 loop: CATSDVGAGGASYNEQFF. The DNA of the CDR3 is TGTGCCACCAGTGATGTTGGAGCGGGAGGAGCCTCCTACAATGAGCAGTTCTTC.